This TCR beta chain derives from a study of T cells in Graves' hyperthyroidism and ophthalmopathy. Amplification of TCR beta CDR3 regions used RNA as the template. First-round RT-PCR of the TCR CDR3 relied on the HTBI primer set. TCRdb fed the multiplex PCR reads into MiXCR, producing one record per CDR3 protein. The sample lists 500,000 to 600,000 distinct CDR3 sequences; about 20% were seen once. Cells are PBMCs isolated from around 9.4 ml of fresh blood. This clonotype has only a few counts. Antigen: not known. Study-wide findings and caveats: The model's output predicted ophthalmopathy at a median of roughly seven months prior to onset.

Source material: blood. This TCR derives from a man between 35 and 55 years old with Graves' ophthalmopathy.

CDR3 region: CASSLSQGKGGWDNEQFF. CDR3 sequence (DNA): TGTGCCAGCAGTTTATCCCAGGGGAAAGGGGGATGGGACAATGAGCAGTTCTTC. V usage is TRBV27 and J usage is TRBJ2-1, with a weak D call TRBD1 (6 bases). V lost 0 bases to trimming and J lost 5 bases, with 20 bases between them. Germline CDR1 and CDR2: MNHEY and SMNVEV (reference sequence). The CDR3 is made up of 18 amino acids.